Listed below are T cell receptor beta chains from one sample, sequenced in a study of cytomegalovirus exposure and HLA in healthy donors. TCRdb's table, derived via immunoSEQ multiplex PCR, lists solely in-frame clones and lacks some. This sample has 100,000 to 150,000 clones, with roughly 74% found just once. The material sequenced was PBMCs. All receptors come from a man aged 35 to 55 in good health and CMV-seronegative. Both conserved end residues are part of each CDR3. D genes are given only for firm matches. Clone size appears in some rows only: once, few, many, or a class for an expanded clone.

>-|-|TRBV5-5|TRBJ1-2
CASSPDGLNYGYTF
TGTGCCAGCAGCCCGGACGGACTTAACTATGGCTACACCTTC
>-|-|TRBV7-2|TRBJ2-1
CASSLGAEQGYNEQFF
TGTGCCAGCAGCCTAGGGGCCGAACAGGGTTACAATGAGCAGTTCTTC
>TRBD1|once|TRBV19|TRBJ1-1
CASPPDRDRVDTEAFF
TGTGCCAGCCCACCGGACAGGGATCGGGTGGACACTGAAGCTTTCTTT
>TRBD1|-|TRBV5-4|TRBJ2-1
CASSTRTGGGNEQFF
TGTGCCAGCAGCACCCGGACAGGGGGTGGAAATGAGCAGTTCTTC
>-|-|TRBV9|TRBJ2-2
CASSALGGELFF
TGTGCCAGCAGCGCCCTAGGCGGGGAGCTGTTTTTT
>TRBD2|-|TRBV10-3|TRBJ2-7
CAISESGGDGYEQYF
TGTGCCATCAGTGAGAGTGGGGGGGACGGATACGAGCAGTACTTC
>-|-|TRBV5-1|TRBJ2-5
CASRQEQAMETQYF
TGCGCCAGCAGACAGGAACAGGCTATGGAGACCCAGTACTTC
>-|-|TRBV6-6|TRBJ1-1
CASRNLPTEAFF
TGTGCCAGCAGAAACTTGCCCACTGAAGCTTTCTTT
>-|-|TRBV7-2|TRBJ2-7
CASSYRVFENEQYF
TGTGCCAGCAGCTACAGGGTTTTCGAGAACGAGCAGTACTTC
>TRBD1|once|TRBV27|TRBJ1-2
CASSLGQGALGYGYTF
TGTGCCAGCAGTTTAGGGCAGGGGGCGCTAGGGTATGGCTACACCTTC
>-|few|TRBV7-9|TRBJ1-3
CASSLPVWGNTIYF
TGTGCCAGCAGCTTGCCAGTGTGGGGAAACACCATATATTTT
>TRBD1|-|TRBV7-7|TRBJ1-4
CASSQGQGRPNEKLFF
TGTGCTAGCAGCCAAGGACAGGGCCGTCCTAATGAAAAACTGTTTTTT
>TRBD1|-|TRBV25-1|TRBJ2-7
CASSDPGTGSYEQYF
TGTGCCAGCAGTGATCCCGGGACAGGTTCCTACGAGCAGTACTTC
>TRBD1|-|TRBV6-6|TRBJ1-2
CASSYSPGQGYYGYTF
TGTGCCAGCAGTTACTCTCCGGGACAGGGGTATTATGGCTACACCTTC
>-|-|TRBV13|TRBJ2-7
CASSVGEYEQYF
TGTGCCAGCAGCGTGGGAGAATACGAGCAGTACTTC
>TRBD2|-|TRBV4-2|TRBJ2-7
CASSQEGTSKAEQYF
TGTGCCAGCAGCCAAGAAGGGACTAGTAAGGCCGAGCAGTACTTC
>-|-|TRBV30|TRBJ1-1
CAWGNDRSQAFF
TGTGCCTGGGGGAATGACAGGAGTCAAGCTTTCTTT
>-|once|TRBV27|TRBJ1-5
CASSMGGGLSQPQHF
TGTGCCAGCAGTATGGGGGGAGGCTTAAGTCAGCCCCAGCATTTT
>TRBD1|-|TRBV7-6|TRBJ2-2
CASSVQGQGVQGELFF
TGTGCCAGCAGCGTACAGGGACAGGGGGTACAGGGGGAGCTGTTTTTT
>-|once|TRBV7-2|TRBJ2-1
CASSSRGGSYNEQFF
TGTGCCAGCAGCTCAAGGGGGGGCTCCTACAATGAGCAGTTCTTC
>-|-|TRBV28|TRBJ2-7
CASSLRVGSYEQYF
TGTGCCAGCAGTTTACGGGTGGGCTCCTACGAGCAGTACTTC
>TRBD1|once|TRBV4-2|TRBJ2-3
CASSQDPRDRESTQYF
TGTGCCAGCAGCCAAGACCCCCGGGACAGGGAATCTACGCAGTATTTT
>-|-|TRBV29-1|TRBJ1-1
CSVETEDNTEAFF
TGCAGCGTTGAAACAGAAGATAACACTGAAGCTTTCTTT
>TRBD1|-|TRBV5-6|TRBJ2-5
CASSGIGTGDSQETQYF
TGTGCCAGCAGCGGCATAGGGACAGGGGATAGCCAAGAGACCCAGTACTTC
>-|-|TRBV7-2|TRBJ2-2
CASSLPSAGELFF
TGTGCCAGCAGCTTACCGTCGGCCGGGGAGCTGTTTTTT
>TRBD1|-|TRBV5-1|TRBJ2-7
CASSLTGQGYNEQYF
TGCGCCAGCAGCTTGACGGGACAGGGTTATAACGAGCAGTACTTC
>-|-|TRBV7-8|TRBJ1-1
CASSPGQYTEAFF
TGTGCCAGCAGCCCCGGACAGTATACTGAAGCTTTCTTT
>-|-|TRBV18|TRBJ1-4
CASSEIRTENEKLFF
TGTGCCAGCTCCGAAATCCGGACAGAAAATGAAAAACTGTTTTTT
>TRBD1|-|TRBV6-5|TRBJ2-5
CASGWTGQETQYF
TGTGCCAGCGGTTGGACAGGCCAAGAGACCCAGTACTTC
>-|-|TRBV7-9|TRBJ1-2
CSSSLERDGYTF
TGTTCCAGCAGCTTAGAACGGGATGGCTACACCTTC
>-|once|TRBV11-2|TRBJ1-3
CASSPRGTIYF
TGTGCCAGCAGCCCCCGAGGCACCATATATTTT
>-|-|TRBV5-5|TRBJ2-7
CASSLGHYAEYEQYF
TGTGCCAGCAGCTTGGGCCACTATGCGGAATACGAGCAGTACTTC
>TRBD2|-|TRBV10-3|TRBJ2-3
CAMTSGGVDTQYF
TGTGCCATGACTAGCGGGGGGGTAGATACGCAGTATTTT
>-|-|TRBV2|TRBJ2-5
CASSEARGSEETQYF
TGTGCCAGCAGTGAAGCGCGGGGCAGTGAAGAGACCCAGTACTTC
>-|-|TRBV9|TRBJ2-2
CASSAQTVNGELFF
TGTGCCAGCAGCGCACAGACAGTAAACGGGGAGCTGTTTTTT
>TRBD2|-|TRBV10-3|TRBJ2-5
CAISELAGGRETQYF
TGTGCCATCAGTGAGCTAGCGGGGGGGAGGGAGACCCAGTACTTC
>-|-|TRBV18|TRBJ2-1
CASSPNRDRNEQFF
TGTGCCAGCTCACCCAACAGGGACCGCAATGAGCAGTTCTTC
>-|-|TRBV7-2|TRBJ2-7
CASSAPAVTYEQYF
TGTGCCAGCAGCGCCCCCGCGGTTACCTACGAGCAGTACTTC
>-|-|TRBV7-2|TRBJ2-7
CASSARGRGNSYEQYF
TGTGCCAGCAGCGCCAGAGGGCGCGGGAACTCCTACGAGCAGTACTTC
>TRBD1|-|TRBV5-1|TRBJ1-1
CASSLMITGVNTEAFF
TGCGCCAGCAGCTTGATGATAACAGGGGTGAACACTGAAGCTTTCTTT
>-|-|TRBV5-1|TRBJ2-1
CASSLTSGDEQFF
TGCGCCAGCAGCTTGACAAGTGGTGATGAGCAGTTCTTC
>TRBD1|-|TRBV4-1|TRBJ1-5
CASRQGVNQPQHF
TGCGCCAGCAGGCAGGGGGTTAATCAGCCCCAGCATTTT
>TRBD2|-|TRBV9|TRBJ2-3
CASSVGTSGGTDTQYF
TGTGCCAGCAGCGTAGGGACTAGCGGGGGCACAGATACGCAGTATTTT
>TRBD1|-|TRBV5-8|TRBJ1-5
CASSLGQASYQPQHF
TGTGCCAGCAGTTTGGGACAGGCATCCTATCAGCCCCAGCATTTT
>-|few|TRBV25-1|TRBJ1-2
CASSLSGVHQGYTF
TGTGCCAGCAGTCTCTCGGGGGTTCATCAGGGCTACACCTTC
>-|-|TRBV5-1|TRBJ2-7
CASSSGDSYEQYF
TGCGCCAGCAGCTCGGGGGACTCCTACGAGCAGTACTTC
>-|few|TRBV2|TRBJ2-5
CASSLTRTAQETQYF
TGTGCCAGCAGCCTAACTCGGACAGCACAAGAGACCCAGTACTTC
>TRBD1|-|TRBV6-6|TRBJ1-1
CASSSFPRGTEAFF
TGTGCCAGCAGTTCCTTTCCCAGGGGGACTGAAGCTTTCTTT
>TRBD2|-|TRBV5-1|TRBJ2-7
CASTGLAGTYEQYF
TGCGCCAGCACGGGACTAGCGGGGACCTACGAGCAGTACTTC
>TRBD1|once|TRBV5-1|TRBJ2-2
CASSPDRPAGELFF
TGCGCCAGCAGCCCGGACAGGCCGGCCGGGGAGCTGTTTTTT
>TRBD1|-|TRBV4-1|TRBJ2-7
CASSQDRGQNYEQYF
TGCGCCAGCAGCCAAGATCGGGGACAGAACTACGAGCAGTACTTC
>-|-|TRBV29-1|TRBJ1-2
CSVEGKAGAGGYTF
TGCAGCGTTGAAGGGAAGGCTGGGGCAGGAGGCTACACCTTC
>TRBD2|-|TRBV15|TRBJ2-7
CATSTLAGANEQYF
TGTGCCACCAGCACTCTAGCGGGGGCGAACGAGCAGTACTTC
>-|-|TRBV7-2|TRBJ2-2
CASSLVGDIPGELFF
TGTGCCAGCAGCTTAGTGGGGGACATTCCCGGGGAGCTGTTTTTT